These 6 T cell receptor beta chains were all obtained from the same sample, sequenced in a study of cytomegalovirus exposure and HLA in healthy donors. Researchers ran the PCR with 60 Vbeta and 13 Jbeta primers. Sequenced by immunoSEQ multiplex PCR; TCRdb stores in-frame clones only, minus some. The sample shows 150,000 to 200,000 clones, roughly 70% of them seen only once. The sequenced sample was PBMCs. The receptor set was obtained from a man in his forties or fifties in good health and CMV-seropositive.

This clone was found a few times. The V call is TRBV19, the J call TRBJ1-1; D may be TRBD1 (5 bases). Trimming stripped 10 bases from V and 5 bases from J, with 20 bases between. In germline, CDR1 is LNHDA, CDR2 SQIVND (reference sequence). The CDR3 has 14 amino acids. The CDR3 DNA is TGTGCCACCAAGGCCCAGGGCGGTGGTACTGAAGCTTTCTTT. Translation: CATKAQGGGTEAFF.

The V call is TRBV11-2, the J call TRBJ1-3; maybe TRBD1 (5 bases). The CDR3 runs to 14 residues. Germline loops: CDR1 SGHAT, CDR2 FQNNGV. Trimming took 5 bases from V and 8 from J, leaving 16 bases between them. CDR3 loop: CASSLLTEGDTIYF. DNA for the CDR3: TGTGCCAGCAGCCTCCTGACCGAAGGGGACACCATATATTTT.

In this sample, this clone turned up a few times. The chain combines TRBV5-1 with TRBJ2-1, with TRBD1 as a possible D gene (5 bases). V gave up 0 bases and J gave up 0 bases, with 10 bases separating them. The CDR3 runs 16 residues. Germline V gene data show CDR1 as SGHRS and CDR2 as YFSETQ. CDR3 protein: CASSLGGASSYNEQFF. CDR3 DNA sequence: TGCGCCAGCAGCTTGGGTGGGGCAAGCTCCTACAATGAGCAGTTCTTC. The complete variable domain, with remaining parts taken from reference TRBV5-1 and TRBJ2-1, reads KAGVTQTPRYLIKTRGQQVTLSCSPISGHRSVSWYQQTPGQGLQFLFEYFSETQRNKGNFPGRFSGRQFSNSRSEMNVSTLELGDSALYLCASSLGGASSYNEQFFGPGTRLTVL.

This clone occurred a few times. The CDR3 loop reads CASSHSKQGLGEKLFF. The CDR3 DNA reads as TGTGCCAGCAGCCACTCAAAACAGGGTCTCGGGGAAAAACTGTTTTTT. This chain joins TRBV7-9 and TRBJ1-4, with D possibly matching TRBD1 (6 bases). This CDR3 contains 16 residues. Trimming shortened V by 5 bases and J by 8 bases, and 21 bases separated the two germline ends. The germline V gene has CDR1 SEHNR and CDR2 FQNEAQ (reference sequence).

The chain uses TRBV7-3 and TRBJ2-7, with 8 bases fitting TRBD2. After removal of 0 bases from V and 5 bases from J, the junction contained 6 bases not matched to a gene. The CDR3 is made up of 15 amino acids. Germline V lookup: CDR1 SGHTA, CDR2 FQGTGA. CDR3 DNA: TGTGCCAGCAGCTTAACGGGCGGGGGGAGCGACGAGCAGTACTTC. Translation gives CASSLTGGGSDEQYF.

V gene TRBV4-1 combines with J gene TRBJ1-4; D not resolved. CDR3 size: 13 residues. V was cut by 1 base and J by 7 bases, with 7 bases left in between. Germline CDR1 is MGHRA and CDR2 is YSYEKL. This CDR3 is CASSQVAGEKLFF. CDR3 bases: TGCGCCAGCAGCCAAGTCGCAGGTGAAAAACTGTTTTTT.